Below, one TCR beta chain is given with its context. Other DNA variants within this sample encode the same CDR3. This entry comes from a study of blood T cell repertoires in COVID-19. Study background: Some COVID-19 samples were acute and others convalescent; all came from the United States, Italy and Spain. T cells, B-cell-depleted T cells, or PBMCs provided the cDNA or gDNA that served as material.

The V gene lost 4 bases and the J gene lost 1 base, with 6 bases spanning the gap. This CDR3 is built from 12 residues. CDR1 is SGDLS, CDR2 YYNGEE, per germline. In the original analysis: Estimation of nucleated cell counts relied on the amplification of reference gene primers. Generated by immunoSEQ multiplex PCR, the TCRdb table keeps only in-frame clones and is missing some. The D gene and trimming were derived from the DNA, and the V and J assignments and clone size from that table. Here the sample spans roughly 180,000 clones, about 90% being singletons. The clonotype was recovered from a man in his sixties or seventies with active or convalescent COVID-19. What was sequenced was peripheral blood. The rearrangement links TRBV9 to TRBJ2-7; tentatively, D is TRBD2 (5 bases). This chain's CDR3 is CASSRDSYEQYF. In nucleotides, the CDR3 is TGTGCCAGCAGCCGGGATTCCTACGAGCAGTACTTC.